Each of the 31 T cell receptor beta chains below was sequenced from the same sample in a study of PD-L1 blockade in urothelial cancer. Noted time point: peripheral blood 6 weeks after treatment start. Using immunoSEQ multiplex PCR, the repertoire was profiled, and TCRdb retains in-frame clones only, with some absent. The table shows 60,000 to 80,000 clones, with 85% to 90% occurring only once. The material was PBMCs, obtained around atezolizumab (anti-PD-L1) treatment. These receptors all stem from a man in his sixties with urothelial cancer.

The chain recombines TRBV5-1 with TRBJ2-7; possibly TRBD2 for D (5 bases). This CDR3 has 13 residues. Germline V CDR1 and CDR2: SGHRS, YFSETQ. V dropped 0 bases and J dropped 6 bases, with 10 bases sitting between them. CDR3 region: CASSLDGLSEQYF. CDR3 in DNA: TGCGCCAGCAGCTTGGACGGACTTTCCGAGCAGTACTTC.

This chain uses TRBV12-5 with TRBJ1-3, with 7 bases fitting TRBD1. CDR3 length: 13 amino acids. The germline gives CDR1 LGHNT, CDR2 FRNRAP. Losses at the gene ends were 6 bases for V and 8 bases for J; bases not matched to a gene: 7. In nucleotides, the CDR3 is TGTGCTAGTGGAGCGCTCAGGGGGGACACCATATATTTT. It yields the protein CASGALRGDTIYF.

The V and J genes are TRBV11-2 and TRBJ2-3; TRBD1 matches 7 bases. Germline assignment: CDR1 SGHAT and CDR2 FQNNGV. The CDR3 covers 14 residues. Trimming took 7 bases from V and 3 from J; bases not matched to a gene: 7. The CDR3 DNA sequence: TGTGCCAGCAAGGCAGGGGGTGCGACAGATACGCAGTATTTT. Translation gives CASKAGGATDTQYF.

This clone was counted once. The rearrangement joins TRBV30 to TRBJ2-3; unclear D gene. The germline CDR1 and CDR2 sequences are GTSNPN and SVGIG (reference sequence). There are 14 residues in the CDR3. V shed 0 bases and J shed 6 bases, with 13 bases lying between them. CDR3 in amino acids: CAWSVPGLFDTQYF. CDR3 in DNA: TGTGCCTGGAGTGTCCCCGGGTTATTCGATACGCAGTATTTT.

The rearrangement uses TRBV7-9 and TRBJ1-2; D is possibly TRBD1 (6 bases). V was clipped by 5 bases and J by 4 bases, with 8 bases between them. There are 12 residues in the CDR3. The germline V gene encodes CDR1 SEHNR and CDR2 FQNEAQ (reference sequence). CDR3 nucleotides: TGTGCCAGCAGCAAGGACAGCTATGGCTACACCTTC. Its protein product is CASSKDSYGYTF.

The rearrangement uses TRBV18 and TRBJ2-1; D not certain. This CDR3 contains 12 residues. V dropped 4 bases and J dropped 9 bases, with 10 bases sitting between them. CDR1 and CDR2 (germline): KGHSH, LQKENI. CDR3 DNA: TGTGCCAGCTCACTACAGTGGCGTGAGCAGTTCTTC. Its translation: CASSLQWREQFF.

V usage is TRBV7-2 and J usage is TRBJ1-2; D is uncertain. This CDR3 is 14 amino acids long. The germline gives CDR1 SGHTA, CDR2 FQGNSA. The V gene lost 2 bases and the J gene lost 5 bases, with 12 bases spanning the gap. The CDR3 DNA reads as TGTGCCAGCAGCTTATCAGCGACGGTATATGGCTACACCTTC. Its protein product is CASSLSATVYGYTF.

The chain has TRBV28 and TRBJ2-7; 8 bases map to TRBD2. This CDR3 has 13 residues. V was pared by 6 bases and J by 7 bases, with 8 bases of the junction left unmatched. CDR1 is MDHEN, CDR2 SYDVKM, per germline. This chain's CDR3 is CASRLAESYEQYF. CDR3 nucleotide sequence: TGTGCCAGCAGACTAGCGGAGTCTTATGAGCAGTACTTC.

The V call is TRBV27, the J call TRBJ1-5; no firm D call. V dropped 7 bases and J dropped 1 base, with 14 bases sitting between them. CDR1 is MNHEY, CDR2 SMNVEV, per germline (reference sequence). CDR3 length: 15 residues. CDR3 loop: CASNPRAESNQPQHF. The CDR3 region has the DNA TGTGCCAGCAACCCGAGGGCCGAGAGCAATCAGCCCCAGCATTTT.

This sequence joins TRBV6-5 and TRBJ2-3; 8 nucleotides line up with TRBD1. Losses at the gene ends were 5 bases for V and 1 base for J; bases not matched to a gene: 2. CDR1 is MNHEY, CDR2 SVGAGI, per germline. The CDR3 extends over 14 amino acids. Here the CDR3 reads CASSPDRGTDTQYF. Written as DNA, the CDR3 is TGTGCCAGCAGTCCGGACAGGGGCACAGATACGCAGTATTTT.

This clone was counted once. This sequence joins TRBV5-8 and TRBJ1-3; no clear D. V lost 1 base to trimming and J lost 4 bases, with 6 bases between them. This CDR3 region has 13 residues. Looked up from germline, CDR1 is SGHTS and CDR2 is YDEGEE. DNA for the CDR3: TGTGCCAGCAGCTTGTCGGGGGGAAACACCATATATTTT. Translated, it gives CASSLSGGNTIYF.

The V gene is TRBV29-1, the J gene TRBJ2-1, with 8 bases lining up with TRBD1. The CDR3 extends over 14 amino acids. CDR1 is SQVTM and CDR2 is ANQGSEA in the germline V gene. V gave up 8 bases and J gave up 3 bases; unmatched junction bases: 9. CDR3 nucleotides: TGCAGCACGCCGGGACAGGAGGTCTACAATGAGCAGTTCTTC. Residues: CSTPGQEVYNEQFF.

The gene calls are TRBV19 and TRBJ1-1; the D gene is possibly TRBD1 (6 bases). The V end lost 3 bases, the J end lost 0 bases, and 14 bases lay between the germline ends. CDR1 is LNHDA, CDR2 SQIVND, per germline (reference sequence). The CDR3 is made up of 16 amino acids. The DNA for the CDR3 is TGTGCCAGTAGTATCCGGAGAGACAGGATGAACACTGAAGCTTTCTTT. Its protein product is CASSIRRDRMNTEAFF.

The chain couples TRBV7-9 to TRBJ1-2, with D perhaps matching TRBD1 (5 bases). This CDR3 comprises 15 residues. Germline CDR1 is SEHNR and CDR2 is FQNEAQ (reference sequence). V lost 4 bases to trimming and J lost 4 bases, with 16 bases between them. The CDR3 DNA reads TGTGCCAGCAGCTCCCTCGGGGGGACGGTCTATGGCTACACCTTC. Translation: CASSSLGGTVYGYTF. Drawing the rest from reference TRBV7-9 and TRBJ1-2, the complete variable domain is DTGVSQNPRHKITKRGQNVTFRCDPISEHNRLYWYRQTLGQGPEFLTYFQNEAQLEKSRLLSDRFSAERPKGSFSTLEIQRTEQGDSAMYLCASSSLGGTVYGYTFGSGTRLTVV.

The chain employs TRBV7-9 and TRBJ2-3; 15 bases are a match to TRBD2. This CDR3 has 18 residues. V lost 1 base and J lost 2; bases outside the gene matches: 4. Germline V lookup: CDR1 SEHNR, CDR2 FQNEAQ (reference sequence). DNA of the CDR3: TGTGCCAGCAGCTTAGGGACTAGCGGGAGGGCCGCCACAGATACGCAGTATTTT. It codes for CASSLGTSGRAATDTQYF. Using reference TRBV7-9 and TRBJ2-3 for the parts outside the CDR3, the full variable domain is DTGVSQNPRHKITKRGQNVTFRCDPISEHNRLYWYRQTLGQGPEFLTYFQNEAQLEKSRLLSDRFSAERPKGSFSTLEIQRTEQGDSAMYLCASSLGTSGRAATDTQYFGPGTRLTVL.

The chain carries TRBV5-1 and TRBJ1-6; D is unresolved. This CDR3 comprises 15 residues. V was trimmed by 1 base and J by 2 bases, leaving 7 bases between them. CDR1 and CDR2 from the germline V gene are SGHRS and YFSETQ. In nucleotides, the CDR3 is TGCGCCAGCAGCTTGTCGGGGACCTATAATTCACCCCTCCACTTT. Amino acid sequence: CASSLSGTYNSPLHF.

This rearrangement joins TRBV10-3 to TRBJ2-2; 9 bases line up with TRBD2. Germline CDR1 reads ENHRY; CDR2 reads SYGVKD. V was clipped by 5 bases and J by 4 bases; unmatched bases: 8. The CDR3 contains 16 residues. CDR3 nucleotide sequence: TGTGCCATCAGTAATAGCGGGAGCGTAGGCACCGGGGAGCTGTTTTTT. This encodes CAISNSGSVGTGELFF.

V gene TRBV4-3 combines with J gene TRBJ1-1, with 8 bases aligning to TRBD1. Trimming removed 2 bases from V and 10 bases from J; junction bases left unmatched: 6. The germline CDR1 and CDR2 sequences are LGHNA and YSLEER. The CDR3 length is 13 residues. The CDR3 spells CASSQNGQGIAFF. Here the CDR3 DNA reads TGCGCCAGCAGCCAAAATGGACAGGGTATAGCTTTCTTT.

This chain uses TRBV10-3 with TRBJ1-5, with 9 bases that match TRBD1. Trimming at V came to 4 bases and at J to 0 bases, leaving 10 bases not matched to a gene. The length of the CDR3 is 18 residues. Germline CDR1 and CDR2: ENHRY and SYGVKD. The CDR3, as DNA: TGTGCCATCAGTGGGACAGGGGAGAATCCCCTTAGCAATCAGCCCCAGCATTTT. The encoded protein is CAISGTGENPLSNQPQHF.

V gene TRBV10-3 combines with J gene TRBJ2-2; D is unclear. V was shortened by 6 bases and J by 6 bases, with 17 bases between the two germline ends. This CDR3 has 15 residues. Germline assignment: CDR1 ENHRY and CDR2 SYGVKD. This chain's CDR3 is CAISVAPVFSGELFF. The DNA of the CDR3 is TGTGCCATCAGCGTAGCCCCGGTTTTCTCCGGGGAGCTGTTTTTT.

This clone was detected once. J is TRBJ1-5 and V is TRBV5-6; possibly TRBD1 for D (6 bases). The germline CDR1 and CDR2 sequences are SGHDT and YYEEEE. This CDR3 comprises 15 residues. The ends were cut back, 3 bases at V and 2 bases at J, with 12 bases in the middle. CDR3 in amino acids: CASSSGQRGNQPQHF. The DNA of the CDR3 is TGTGCCAGCAGCTCCGGACAGAGGGGCAATCAGCCCCAGCATTTT.

The chain carries TRBV15 and TRBJ1-1, with D unresolved. Looked up from germline, CDR1 is LNHNV and CDR2 is YYDKDF (reference sequence). V was clipped by 0 bases and J by 4 bases, with 12 bases between them. CDR3 length: 15 residues. The CDR3 here is CATSRDKTRGTEAFF. The CDR3 DNA follows: TGTGCCACCAGCAGAGATAAGACGCGGGGCACTGAAGCTTTCTTT.

The rearrangement uses TRBV4-1 and TRBJ1-2, with a weak D call TRBD1 (6 bases). Deletions cut 0 bases from V and 7 bases from J, with 18 bases between. There are 16 residues in the CDR3. Germline V CDR1 and CDR2: MGHRA, YSYEKL. The CDR3 spells CASSQERNRVLSGYTF. The CDR3 DNA reads as TGCGCCAGCAGCCAAGAGCGAAACAGGGTCCTCTCTGGCTACACCTTC.

This chain joins TRBV15 and TRBJ2-6, with D possibly being TRBD1 (6 bases). This CDR3 is 17 amino acids long. V was pared by 0 bases and J by 1 base, with 10 bases between. Germline V gives CDR1 LNHNV, CDR2 YYDKDF (reference sequence). The CDR3 coding sequence is TGTGCCACCAGCAGAGATAACAGGGTGTCTGGGGCCAACGTCCTGACTTTC. Its protein is CATSRDNRVSGANVLTF. The entire variable domain, with the rest obtained from reference TRBV15 and TRBJ2-6, is as follows: DAMVIQNPRYQVTQFGKPVTLSCSQTLNHNVMYWYQQKSSQAPKLLFHYYDKDFNNEADTPDNFQSRRPNTSFCFLDIRSPGLGDTAMYLCATSRDNRVSGANVLTFGAGSRLTVL.

The J gene is TRBJ1-2, the V gene TRBV4-1; D is perhaps TRBD1 (6 bases). V lost 2 bases and J 7 bases, leaving 29 bases between the germline ends. This CDR3 is 19 amino acids long. Germline V gene sequence: CDR1 MGHRA, CDR2 YSYEKL. CDR3 sequence reads: CASSQTAHRKLQGSGGYTF. The CDR3 bases are TGCGCCAGCAGCCAAACCGCCCATCGGAAATTACAGGGATCGGGTGGCTACACCTTC.

The rearrangement uses TRBV27 and TRBJ1-2, with D possibly being TRBD1 (6 bases). Trimming shortened V by 4 bases and J by 0 bases, and 12 bases separated the two germline ends. Germline V lookup: CDR1 MNHEY, CDR2 SMNVEV (reference sequence). CDR3 length equals 15 residues. Written as DNA, the CDR3 is TGTGCCAGCAGTTCCCGGACAGAAGCTAACTATGGCTACACCTTC. This codes for CASSSRTEANYGYTF.

The rearrangement links TRBV21-1 to TRBJ2-1; TRBD2, the table's D call, was not compared with the DNA. TRBV21-1 is labeled a pseudogene. This CDR3 is 17 amino acids long. The DNA for the CDR3 is TGTGCCAGCAGCAAAGAGAAGGAGGACCTCTCCTACAATGAGCAGTTCTTC. Protein sequence: CASSKEKEDLSYNEQFF.

The rearrangement links TRBV4-3 to TRBJ2-1, with TRBD2 identical over 16 bases. The CDR3 runs 17 residues. Looked up from germline, CDR1 is LGHNA and CDR2 is YSLEER. Losses at the gene ends were 2 bases for V and 6 bases for J; bases not matched to a gene: 4. The CDR3 bases are TGCGCCAGCAGCCAACTCGGGACTAGCGGGAGGGCCAATGAGCAGTTCTTC. It codes for CASSQLGTSGRANEQFF.

The chain recombines TRBV5-1 with TRBJ1-3; D is perhaps TRBD1 (5 bases). V shed 5 bases and J shed 0 bases, with 12 bases lying between them. The CDR3 has 15 residues. Germline loops: CDR1 SGHRS, CDR2 YFSETQ. CDR3 sequence: CASRHSRDSGNTIYF. CDR3 bases: TGCGCCAGCAGGCATTCCAGGGACTCTGGAAACACCATATATTTT.

This rearrangement joins TRBV5-8 to TRBJ2-5, with a tentative D call TRBD2 (5 bases). The CDR3 contains 15 residues. V was shortened by 0 bases and J by 5 bases, with 14 bases between the two germline ends. CDR1 is SGHTS and CDR2 is YDEGEE in the germline V gene. CDR3: CASSLAGVYGETQYF. As DNA, the CDR3 is TGTGCCAGCAGCTTGGCCGGGGTATATGGGGAGACCCAGTACTTC.

V is TRBV7-3 and J is TRBJ2-7; 12 bases are a match to TRBD2. The CDR3 loop spans 15 amino acids. The germline gives CDR1 SGHTA, CDR2 FQGTGA. V lost 3 bases to trimming and J lost 4 bases; unmatched junction nucleotides: 4. CDR3 in DNA: TGTGCCAGCAGCTTGCGACTAGCGGGGGAATACGAGCAGTACTTC. Translated: CASSLRLAGEYEQYF.